This TCR beta chain appears in the sequencing data of a study of radiotherapy plus CTLA-4 blockade in lung cancer. Generated by immunoSEQ multiplex PCR, the TCRdb table keeps only in-frame clones and is missing some. The sample contains over 80,000 clones, 80% to 90% of which appear only once. In germline, CDR1 is MNHNS, CDR2 SASEGT. The CDR3 contains 15 residues. Trimming left V 5 bases short and J 6 bases short, with 14 bases between. Concerning this clone: What it binds is not known.

Broader study findings: Blood TCR clones of tumor origin expanded after radiotherapy plus ipilimumab.

This TCR derives from a human donor with non-small cell lung cancer who had stable disease on radiotherapy plus ipilimumab. Source: peripheral blood, taken from a patient treated with radiotherapy plus ipilimumab. This sequence joins TRBV6-1 and TRBJ1-6; D unclear. The CDR3 sequence is CASSQLRFSNSPLHF. The CDR3 bases are TGTGCCAGCAGTCAGCTACGGTTTTCTAATTCACCCCTCCACTTT.